A single sample gave rise to the 13 T cell receptor beta chains below, sequenced in a study of blood T cell repertoires in COVID-19. The repertoire was sequenced with immunoSEQ multiplex PCR; TCRdb's copy has only in-frame clones and lacks some. The sample has roughly 140,000 clones, around 84% seen once. The sequenced sample consisted of PBMCs or T cells enriched from blood (not recorded which). These receptors all come from a woman in her forties or fifties who had been exposed to COVID-19.

In its sample, this clone was seen a few times. V is TRBV5-4 and J is TRBJ2-3; the match to TRBD2 covers 8 bases. V was pared by 6 bases and J by 2 bases, with 5 bases of the junction left unmatched. Germline V gene data show CDR1 as SGHNT and CDR2 as YYREEE (reference sequence). The CDR3 consists of 14 residues. CDR3 nucleotide sequence: TGTGCCAGCACCGTAGCGGGATACACAGATACGCAGTATTTT. As protein: CASTVAGYTDTQYF. The full variable domain, with the rest looked up from reference TRBV5-4 and TRBJ2-3, is ETGVTQSPTHLIKTRGQQVTLRCSSQSGHNTVSWYQQALGQGPQFIFQYYREEENGRGNFPPRFSGLQFPNYSSELNVNALELDDSALYLCASTVAGYTDTQYFGPGTRLTVL.

The chain uses TRBV7-9 and TRBJ2-2, with D hard to call. With 2 bases removed from V and 3 bases from J, the gap between germline ends came to 4 bases. The germline V gene has CDR1 SEHNR and CDR2 FQNEAQ (reference sequence). CDR3 length equals 13 residues. The CDR3 spells CASSLTDTGELFF. The CDR3 nucleotides read TGTGCCAGCAGCTTAACGGACACCGGGGAGCTGTTTTTT.

V is TRBV7-6 and J is TRBJ2-5; possibly TRBD1 for D (6 bases). This CDR3 spans 15 amino acids. V was clipped by 1 base and J by 3 bases, with 12 bases between them. Germline values: CDR1 SGHVS, CDR2 FNYEAQ. DNA of the CDR3: TGTGCCAGCAGCTTAGGCAGGGGCGTAAAAGAGACCCAGTACTTC. Encoded protein: CASSLGRGVKETQYF. Filled out from reference TRBV7-6 and TRBJ2-5, the complete variable domain reads GAGVSQSPRYKVTKRGQDVALRCDPISGHVSLYWYRQALGQGPEFLTYFNYEAQQDKSGLPNDRFSAERPEGSISTLTIQRTEQRDSAMYRCASSLGRGVKETQYFGPGTRLLVL.

This clone has at least ten counts. The J gene is TRBJ1-2, the V gene TRBV27, with a possible D match to TRBD1 (6 bases). The CDR3 has 15 residues. V lost 5 bases and J lost 8, with 21 bases in between. Germline lookup yields CDR1 MNHEY and CDR2 SMNVEV (reference sequence). This chain's CDR3 is CASSPGGASYGGYTF. In DNA form, the CDR3 reads TGTGCCAGCAGTCCGGGGGGCGCTTCCTATGGAGGCTACACCTTC.

The V call is TRBV7-9, the J call TRBJ1-1, with TRBD1 matching 8 bases. The germline V gene encodes CDR1 SEHNR and CDR2 FQNEAQ (reference sequence). The V gene end was trimmed by 5 bases and the J gene end by 4 bases; junction bases not matched to a gene: 6. The CDR3 covers 14 residues. The CDR3 protein is CASSQPDRATEAFF. For the CDR3, the DNA is TGTGCCAGCAGCCAACCGGACAGGGCCACTGAAGCTTTCTTT.

This clone came up many times. The chain carries TRBV5-1 and TRBJ2-7; tentative D call: TRBD1 (6 bases). CDR1 and CDR2 (germline): SGHRS, YFSETQ. The CDR3 sequence is 11 residues long. Trimming pared 6 bases from V and 4 bases from J, leaving 8 bases between. CDR3 sequence: CASKGGYEQYF. For the CDR3, the DNA is TGCGCCAGCAAAGGGGGATACGAGCAGTACTTC.

V is TRBV6-5 and J is TRBJ2-5; maybe TRBD2 (6 bases). CDR3 length: 13 residues. Germline V gene sequence: CDR1 MNHEY, CDR2 SVGAGI. Trimming cost V 6 bases and J 4 bases, with 12 bases left between them. DNA of the CDR3: TGTGCCAGCAGCGCGGGGCGGGGAGAGACCCAGTACTTC. Translation gives CASSAGRGETQYF.

The gene calls are TRBV2 and TRBJ1-2, with D maybe TRBD1 (6 bases). The V gene's germline CDR1 is SNHLY and CDR2 FYNNEI. V was cut by 5 bases and J by 6 bases, with 16 bases left in between. This CDR3 contains 14 residues. CDR3 sequence (DNA): TGTGCCAGCAGTACCACCGGGACAATAAATGGCTACACCTTC. This sequence encodes CASSTTGTINGYTF.

The gene calls are TRBV6-2 or TRBV6-3 and TRBJ2-2; 7 bases agree with TRBD2. The CDR3 contains 17 residues. J lost 4 bases, V lost 2 bases, and 10 bases had no gene match. Germline-derived CDR1 and CDR2 are MNHEY and SVGEGT. The CDR3 bases are TGTGCCAGCAGTTACGGTCCAGGCGGGAGACTCACCGGGGAGCTGTTTTTT. Encoded protein: CASSYGPGGRLTGELFF.

This rearrangement joins TRBV27 to TRBJ1-1; D remains ambiguous. Germline CDR1 MNHEY, CDR2 SMNVEV (reference sequence). The CDR3 runs 14 residues. V was pared by 2 bases and J by 1 base, with 8 bases between. CDR3 sequence (DNA): TGTGCCAGCAGTTTAATTCCCCGGAACACTGAAGCTTTCTTT. It is translated as CASSLIPRNTEAFF.

The V call is TRBV11-2, the J call TRBJ2-7; 8 bases are shared with TRBD2. Looked up from germline, CDR1 is SGHAT and CDR2 is FQNNGV. After removal of 5 bases from V and 6 bases from J, the junction contained 6 bases not matched to a gene. The CDR3 extends over 13 amino acids. The CDR3 region has the DNA TGTGCCAGCAGCCCCTCCCGGGGGGGCGAGCAGTACTTC. Encoded protein: CASSPSRGGEQYF.

Points on this clone: Other DNA sequences in this sample translate to the same CDR3. The chain recombines TRBV6-5 with TRBJ2-7; 7 bases map to TRBD1. Germline assignment: CDR1 MNHEY and CDR2 SVGAGI. The CDR3 is 11 residues long. The ends lost 8 bases at V and 3 bases at J; junction bases unmatched: 1. Here the CDR3 reads CASRDSYEQYF. Written as DNA, the CDR3 is TGTGCCAGCCGGGACAGCTACGAGCAGTACTTC.

This chain uses TRBV7-2 with TRBJ1-1; D unclear. Deletions cut 1 base from V and 4 bases from J, with 7 bases between. The germline gives CDR1 SGHTA, CDR2 FQGNSA. The CDR3 extends over 13 amino acids. CDR3 in DNA: TGTGCCAGCAGCTTAGTTAGTAGCACTGAAGCTTTCTTT. Residues: CASSLVSSTEAFF.